Sequencing of this T cell receptor (beta chain) was carried out in a study of blood T cell repertoires in COVID-19. Study-wide context: Sources were T cells, B-cell-depleted T cells, or PBMCs; the material itself was cDNA or gDNA.

Per the authors' pipeline: The assay estimated nucleated cells by amplifying reference gene primers. Generated by immunoSEQ multiplex PCR, the TCRdb table keeps only in-frame clones and is missing some. V, J and clone size derive from that table, while D and trimming were established from the DNA sequence. The sample has some 150,000 clones; about 80% are singletons. In germline, CDR1 is MDHEN, CDR2 SYDVKM. The CDR3 loop spans 14 amino acids. V shed 3 bases, J shed 3 bases, and the junction held 4 bases outside the gene matches. The material sequenced was PBMCs or T cells enriched from blood (not recorded which). The receptor's source is a woman younger than 35 who had been exposed to COVID-19. The chain couples TRBV28 to TRBJ2-7; the match to TRBD2 covers 8 bases. The CDR3 is CASSFKSGSYEQYF. The CDR3 nucleotides are TGTGCCAGCAGTTTTAAGAGCGGGAGCTACGAGCAGTACTTC.